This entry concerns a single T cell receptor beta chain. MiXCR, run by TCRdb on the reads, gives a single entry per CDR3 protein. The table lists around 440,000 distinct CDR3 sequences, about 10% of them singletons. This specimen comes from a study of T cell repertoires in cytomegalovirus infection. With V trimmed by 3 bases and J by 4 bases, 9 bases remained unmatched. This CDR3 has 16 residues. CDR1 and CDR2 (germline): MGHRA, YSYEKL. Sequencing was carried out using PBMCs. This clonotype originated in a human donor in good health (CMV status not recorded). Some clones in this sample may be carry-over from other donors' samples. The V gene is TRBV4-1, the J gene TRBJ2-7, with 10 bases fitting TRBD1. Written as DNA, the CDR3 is TGCGCCAGCAGCCACGCCCCTCCGGGACAGGGGTACGAGCAGTACTTC. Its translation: CASSHAPPGQGYEQYF.